One and the same sample provided the 31 T cell receptor beta chains below, sequenced in a study of blood T cell repertoires in COVID-19. The assay was immunoSEQ multiplex PCR, and TCRdb's table has in-frame clones only and misses some. The sample shows about 120,000 clones, about four fifths of them seen only once. Specimen: peripheral blood. The source is a man between 65 and 85 years old with acute or convalescent COVID-19.

This chain links TRBV11-2 with TRBJ2-7, with 7 bases that match TRBD1. Looked up from germline, CDR1 is SGHAT and CDR2 is FQNNGV. This CDR3 is 14 amino acids long. V was pared by 7 bases and J by 2 bases, with 8 bases of the junction left unmatched. The CDR3 spells CASTDRVTTYEQYF. The CDR3 DNA reads as TGTGCCAGCACCGACAGGGTCACAACCTACGAGCAGTACTTC.

V is TRBV4-2 and J is TRBJ2-3, with TRBD2 matching over 9 bases. The V gene end was trimmed by 4 bases and the J gene end by 5 bases; junction bases not matched to a gene: 10. Germline-derived CDR1 and CDR2 are LGHNA and YNFKEQ. There are 16 residues in the CDR3. The CDR3 bases are TGTGCCAGCAGCCGGGAGGGGGCGGGGGGGCGAGATACGCAGTATTTT. This sequence encodes CASSREGAGGRDTQYF.

V usage is TRBV11-3 and J usage is TRBJ1-3; 7 nucleotides align to TRBD1. CDR3 length equals 17 residues. Germline V gene sequence: CDR1 SGHNT, CDR2 YENEEA. V trimming: 3 bases; J trimming: 0 bases; junction bases outside the gene matches: 8. The DNA of the CDR3 is TGTGCCAGCAGCTTGAGACAGGGAACCCTCTCTGGAAACACCATATATTTT. This encodes CASSLRQGTLSGNTIYF.

This sequence joins TRBV3-1 (or the pseudogene TRBV3-2) and TRBJ1-2, with D unresolved. The CDR3 loop spans 17 amino acids. V was trimmed by 0 bases and J by 0 bases, leaving 14 bases between them. The germline CDR1 and CDR2 sequences are LGHDT and YNNKEL (reference sequence). The CDR3 sequence is CASSQEWAARANYGYTF. The CDR3 region has the DNA TGTGCCAGCAGCCAAGAATGGGCTGCCCGAGCTAACTATGGCTACACCTTC.

V usage is TRBV28 and J usage is TRBJ2-1; perhaps TRBD2 as D (6 bases). CDR3 length: 13 amino acids. Germline assignment: CDR1 MDHEN and CDR2 SYDVKM. Trimming took off 3 bases at V and 3 bases at J, with 6 bases between the two ends. Here the CDR3 reads CASSLEGYNEQFF. CDR3 nucleotide sequence: TGTGCCAGCAGTTTGGAGGGCTACAATGAGCAGTTCTTC.

V is TRBV19 and J is TRBJ2-1; TRBD1 aligns across 9 bases. CDR3 length: 15 amino acids. From germline, CDR1 is LNHDA and CDR2 SQIVND (reference sequence). V dropped 4 bases and J dropped 3; count of bases not matched to a gene: 4. The CDR3 nucleotides are TGTGCCAGTAGTAAGAGGACAGGGGACTACAATGAGCAGTTCTTC. It translates to CASSKRTGDYNEQFF.

The genes are TRBV27 and TRBJ1-5; 9 bases line up with TRBD1. The J segment lost 4 bases and the V segment lost 5 bases, leaving 9 bases of the junction unmatched. The germline V gene has CDR1 MNHEY and CDR2 SMNVEV (reference sequence). CDR3 length equals 16 residues. CDR3 residues: CASSTLQGANNQPQHF. CDR3 in DNA: TGTGCCAGCAGTACACTACAGGGGGCGAATAATCAGCCCCAGCATTTT.

In nucleotides, the CDR3 is TGTGCCAGTACCACCGTCGGGATTTCACCCCTCCACTTT. Protein: CASTTVGISPLHF. V is TRBV19 and J is TRBJ1-6; no reliable D call. Trimming cost V 7 bases and J 9 bases, with 13 bases left between them. This CDR3 region has 13 residues. Germline V CDR1 and CDR2: LNHDA, SQIVND (reference sequence).

There are a few counts of this clone. The genes are TRBV5-1 and TRBJ1-3; 8 positions agree with TRBD1. The length of the CDR3 is 14 residues. The germline V gene encodes CDR1 SGHRS and CDR2 YFSETQ. The V segment lost 3 bases and the J segment 4 bases; nucleotides outside the gene matches: 3. For the CDR3, the DNA is TGCGCCAGCAGCTCTCGGACAGGGGGAAACACCATATATTTT. It is translated as CASSSRTGGNTIYF.

The gene calls are TRBV5-1 and TRBJ1-1, with D perhaps TRBD1 (5 bases). CDR3 length equals 13 residues. Germline V gives CDR1 SGHRS, CDR2 YFSETQ. Trimming removed 4 bases at V and 3 bases at J, with 10 bases between. CDR3 DNA: TGCGCCAGCAGCCCAGACAGCTACACTGAAGCTTTCTTT. Protein sequence: CASSPDSYTEAFF.

The chain joins TRBV15 to TRBJ1-4; TRBD1 might be the D (6 bases). CDR3 size: 15 residues. The V gene's germline CDR1 is LNHNV and CDR2 YYDKDF (reference sequence). Between the trimmed V and J ends, which lost 4 bases and 8 bases, there was a span of 17 bases. The DNA for the CDR3 is TGTGCCACCAGCACGGGGGGCAGCCAGGGAGAAAAACTGTTTTTT. Protein sequence: CATSTGGSQGEKLFF.

This clone appeared once. The J gene is TRBJ2-7, the V gene TRBV6-6, with TRBD1 matching over 8 bases. V shed 6 bases, J shed 0 bases, and the junction held 7 bases outside the gene matches. The CDR3 loop spans 15 amino acids. The germline V gene has CDR1 MNHNY and CDR2 SVGAGI (reference sequence). CDR3: CASSGVGTGSYEQYF. The CDR3 DNA follows: TGTGCCAGCAGCGGGGTCGGGACAGGCTCCTACGAGCAGTACTTC.

The chain carries TRBV29-1 and TRBJ2-7; 7 positions match TRBD2. This CDR3 has 14 amino acids. Germline V gives CDR1 SQVTM, CDR2 ANQGSEA. Trimming at V came to 7 bases and at J to 5 bases, leaving 14 bases not matched to a gene. This chain's CDR3 is CSAGRLAGLDEQYF. The CDR3 DNA is TGCAGCGCCGGGAGGCTGGCTGGGCTCGACGAGCAGTACTTC.

This clone was found a few times. The CDR3 DNA sequence: TGTGCCAGCAGTTCCCACCAGGGATCTAATGAAAAACTGTTTTTT. This sequence encodes CASSSHQGSNEKLFF. The gene calls are TRBV28 and TRBJ1-4, with TRBD1 as a possible D gene (5 bases). The CDR3 contains 15 residues. V was trimmed by 4 bases and J by 3 bases, leaving 12 bases between them. The germline CDR1 and CDR2 sequences are MDHEN and SYDVKM.

This clone has just a few counts. The V call is TRBV4-3, the J call TRBJ1-1; D not resolved. CDR3 length: 13 residues. Looked up from germline, CDR1 is LGHNA and CDR2 is YSLEER. Trimming took off 3 bases at V and 8 bases at J, with 13 bases between the two ends. The CDR3, as DNA: TGCGCCAGCAGCCAGTTCACCCCTGCGGAAGCTTTCTTT. As protein: CASSQFTPAEAFF.

This clone was recorded a few times. The CDR3 reads CASSQVAGAMNTEAFF. The CDR3 region has the DNA TGTGCCAGCAGCCAAGTTGCGGGGGCCATGAACACTGAAGCTTTCTTT. This rearrangement joins TRBV3-1 (or the pseudogene TRBV3-2) to TRBJ1-1; D is perhaps TRBD1 (6 bases). There are 16 residues in the CDR3. Trimming removed 1 base at V and 0 bases at J, with 12 bases between. Looked up from germline, CDR1 is LGHDT and CDR2 is YNNKEL (reference sequence).

The V gene is TRBV6-5, the J gene TRBJ1-6; 10 bases map to TRBD1. Germline values: CDR1 MNHEY, CDR2 SVGAGI. V lost 4 bases to trimming and J lost 12 bases; unmatched junction nucleotides: 9. This CDR3 spans 15 amino acids. CDR3 nucleotide sequence: TGTGCCAGCAGTTCGGATGGGACAGGGGAGGAACCCCTCCACTTT. It yields the protein CASSSDGTGEEPLHF.

This clone was recorded once. A read error may account for a junction end that differs from germline. This chain links TRBV3-1 (or the pseudogene TRBV3-2) with TRBJ1-2; no clear D gene. The CDR3 is 12 amino acids. The germline V gene encodes CDR1 LGHDT and CDR2 YNNKEL (reference sequence). The CDR3 coding sequence is TGTGCCAGCAGCCCAAGACCCGGGTTATACGCCTTC. It codes for CASSPRPGLYAF.

The chain is built from TRBV19 and TRBJ2-7; 7 nucleotides agree with TRBD2. The ends lost 1 base at V and 2 bases at J; junction bases unmatched: 2. Germline loops: CDR1 LNHDA, CDR2 SQIVND (reference sequence). There are 14 residues in the CDR3. The CDR3 loop is CASSIVGTTYEQYF. In DNA form, the CDR3 reads TGTGCCAGTAGTATAGTTGGGACTACCTACGAGCAGTACTTC.

The chain couples TRBV5-1 to TRBJ1-3, with a tentative D call TRBD1 (6 bases). Trimming removed 4 bases at V and 2 bases at J, with 16 bases between. CDR3 size: 16 residues. Germline CDR1 SGHRS, CDR2 YFSETQ. For the CDR3, the DNA is TGCGCCAGCAGCATGGGGCCCTCAGGGGCTGGAAACACCATATATTTT. Translating gives CASSMGPSGAGNTIYF.

The V and J genes are TRBV2 and TRBJ2-1, with 7 bases aligning to TRBD1. Per the germline V gene, CDR1 is SNHLY and CDR2 is FYNNEI. V lost 5 bases and J lost 6; bases outside the gene matches: 7. The CDR3 is 14 amino acids. The chain's CDR3 is CASSTTGPSNEQFF. CDR3 DNA: TGTGCCAGCAGTACGACAGGGCCCAGCAATGAGCAGTTCTTC.

V and J are TRBV3-1 (or the pseudogene TRBV3-2) and TRBJ1-2, with D hard to call. Deletions cut 10 bases from V and 3 bases from J, with 21 bases between. Germline V gene lookup returns CDR1 LGHDT and CDR2 YNNKEL (reference sequence). The CDR3 totals 15 residues. DNA for the CDR3: TGTGCCATCCCGGCAATCTCCCCCGGGGACTATGGCTACACCTTC. Its translation: CAIPAISPGDYGYTF.

The chain employs TRBV19 and TRBJ2-2; unclear D gene. The CDR3 covers 13 residues. The germline V and J ends were trimmed by 11 bases and 8 bases, with 18 bases remaining between them. Germline V CDR1 and CDR2: LNHDA, SQIVND (reference sequence). The CDR3 sequence is CACMAGFSGELFF. In DNA, the CDR3 is TGTGCCTGTATGGCCGGGTTCTCGGGGGAGCTGTTTTTT.

The chain recombines TRBV20-1 with TRBJ2-1; possibly TRBD1 for D (5 bases). V dropped 3 bases and J dropped 0 bases, with 12 bases sitting between them. The CDR3 is 15 residues long. CDR1 is DFQATT, CDR2 SNEGSKA, per germline (reference sequence). CDR3 in DNA: TGCAGTGCTAGTGAGGACAAAACCTCCTACAATGAGCAGTTCTTC. It codes for CSASEDKTSYNEQFF.

This clone has only a few counts. V and J are TRBV6-4 and TRBJ2-3; 9 bases agree with TRBD2. Unmatched junction bases numbered 3, after V lost 0 bases and J lost 2 bases. Germline CDR1 MRHNA, CDR2 SNTAGT. This CDR3 has 16 amino acids. The CDR3 loop is CASSDSGGGATDTQYF. CDR3 DNA sequence: TGTGCCAGCAGTGACTCGGGCGGGGGGGCCACAGATACGCAGTATTTT.

The chain carries TRBV15 and TRBJ1-2; D gene unclear. Trimming pared 0 bases from V and 3 bases from J, leaving 11 bases between. Looked up from germline, CDR1 is LNHNV and CDR2 is YYDKDF (reference sequence). The CDR3 loop spans 15 amino acids. As DNA, the CDR3 is TGTGCCACCAGCAGAGATCACCAGGCCCACTATGGCTACACCTTC. This translates into CATSRDHQAHYGYTF.

The chain carries TRBV6-1 and TRBJ1-2; TRBD1 might be the D (6 bases). The CDR3 loop spans 14 amino acids. Germline lookup yields CDR1 MNHNS and CDR2 SASEGT. Trimming shortened V by 2 bases and J by 4 bases, and 11 bases separated the two germline ends. The CDR3 here is CASSESQGSYGYTF. CDR3 coding DNA: TGTGCCAGCAGTGAATCACAGGGTAGCTATGGCTACACCTTC.

This rearrangement joins TRBV5-1 to TRBJ1-6; D gene ambiguous. This CDR3 is 15 amino acids long. Germline CDR1 is SGHRS and CDR2 is YFSETQ. The V end was cut by 0 bases, the J end by 10 bases, with 14 bases between. CDR3 in DNA: TGCGCCAGCAGCTTGGAAGCCGGGGTAGGATCACCCCTCCACTTT. This gives the protein CASSLEAGVGSPLHF.

V gene TRBV7-2 combines with J gene TRBJ2-1, with unresolved D. The CDR3 loop spans 14 amino acids. Per the germline V gene, CDR1 is SGHTA and CDR2 is FQGNSA. V was shortened by 2 bases and J by 8 bases, with 13 bases between the two germline ends. In nucleotides, the CDR3 is TGTGCCAGCAGCTTACTCTCCAGGTTCGATGAGCAGTTCTTC. Its translation is CASSLLSRFDEQFF.

The chain links TRBV9 to TRBJ2-3; D is undetermined. The germline V and J ends were trimmed by 1 base and 3 bases, with 3 bases remaining between them. The CDR3 loop spans 12 amino acids. CDR1 SGDLS and CDR2 YYNGEE come from the germline V gene. The CDR3 DNA follows: TGTGCCAGCAGCGTACTGACAGATACGCAGTATTTT. Amino acid sequence: CASSVLTDTQYF.

This chain's CDR3 is CASSFGNSSPDTQYF. The CDR3 DNA reads as TGTGCCAGCAGTTTCGGCAACAGCAGTCCAGATACGCAGTATTTT. The chain employs TRBV27 and TRBJ2-3; D gene uncertain. Trimming removed 3 bases from V and 4 bases from J, with 14 bases in between. CDR1 is MNHEY, CDR2 SMNVEV, per germline (reference sequence). This CDR3 is 15 amino acids long.